This TCR beta chain stems from a study of response to subunit inactivated influenza vaccine. Study outcomes and limitations: The authors suggested that few new T cells are recruited per seasonal influenza vaccination.

The CDR3 extends over 13 amino acids. Germline loops: CDR1 SNHLY, CDR2 FYNNEI. The germline V and J ends were trimmed by 6 bases and 9 bases, with 15 bases remaining between them. Remarks on this clonotype: Its antigen is unidentified.

TCRdb reprocessed the RT-PCR reads with MiXCR, giving one entry per CDR3 protein. The sample lists 600,000 to 700,000 distinct CDR3 sequences, approximately 15% occurring once. Sequencing was performed on PBMCs from blood, taken approximately 15 days before vaccination. The receptor's source is a man aged 50-60 years who received an inactivated influenza vaccine. The V call is TRBV2, the J call TRBJ2-1; D is possibly TRBD2 (6 bases). The DNA of the CDR3 is TGTGCCAGCAGAAGGACTATCAACGGTGAGCAGTTCTTC. Residues: CASRRTINGEQFF.